Below are 10 T cell receptor beta chains sequenced from a single sample in a study of T-cell reconstitution after alpha-beta-depleted transplantation in children (dated by TCRdb to about 2016). In light of the paper, this sample's treatment or condition label describes: allogeneic hematopoietic cell transplantation with graft depleted of TCRalphabeta T cells and CD19 B cells. Library preparation used PCR. The sequencer was an Illumina HiSeq 2500. To normalize quantification of the TCRbeta repertoire, the TCR libraries were built with molecular barcoding that relied on unique molecular identifiers. TCRdb trimmed the raw reads at Q25, called clones with MiXCR and kept productive beta chains. CDR3 protein duplicates are merged, each entry listing the most common genes and DNA. The sample has over 400,000 distinct CDR3 sequences on record, roughly 44% of them singletons. Under 35% of the sample lies in the top ten.

The material was PBMCs, obtained before TCRalphabeta/CD19-depleted stem cell transplant. Receptors were obtained from a girl aged 2-10 years with aplastic anemia, due to receive a stem cell transplant.

This clonotype was counted between two and nine times. The rearrangement uses TRBV19 and TRBJ2-7, with 7 bases identical to TRBD1. After removal of 6 bases from V and 4 bases from J, the junction contained 6 bases not matched to a gene. CDR1 LNHDA and CDR2 SQIVND come from the germline V gene (reference sequence). CDR3 length: 13 amino acids. The CDR3 region is CASSPWDSYEQYF. CDR3 nucleotide sequence: TGTGCCAGTAGCCCCTGGGACAGTTACGAGCAGTACTTC.

The chain employs TRBV20-1 and TRBJ2-1, with D hard to call. The germline CDR1 and CDR2 sequences are DFQATT and SNEGSKA (reference sequence). The V and J ends lost 6 bases and 5 bases respectively, with 11 bases between them. The CDR3 is made up of 12 amino acids. The DNA for the CDR3 is TGCAGTGCAAGGGTTGTCCACAATGAGCAGTTCTTC. This translates into CSARVVHNEQFF.

J is TRBJ2-7 and V is TRBV6-5, with D possibly being TRBD1 (6 bases). Germline values: CDR1 MNHEY, CDR2 SVGAGI. The CDR3 covers 15 residues. The V end lost 2 bases, the J end lost 4 bases, and 15 bases lay between the germline ends. The CDR3 is CASSYRQAPVYEQYF. Here the CDR3 DNA reads TGTGCCAGCAGTTACCGACAGGCCCCCGTATACGAGCAGTACTTC.

There are a few counts of this clonotype. This rearrangement joins TRBV30 to TRBJ1-1; D is perhaps TRBD1 (6 bases). The CDR3 contains 14 residues. Per germline, CDR1 GTSNPN and CDR2 SVGIG (reference sequence). Trimming took off 2 bases at V and 11 bases at J, with 21 bases between the two ends. The CDR3 spells CAWSSGGSGTRAFF. The CDR3 DNA reads as TGTGCCTGGAGTTCTGGCGGATCCGGGACACGGGCTTTCTTT.

V usage is TRBV28 and J usage is TRBJ2-4, with a tentative D call TRBD2 (5 bases). The CDR3 length is 16 residues. V was pared by 1 base and J by 2 bases, with 12 bases between. In germline, CDR1 is MDHEN, CDR2 SYDVKM. CDR3 coding DNA: TGTGCCAGCAGTTTATATACCACGGGATCCAAAAACATTCAGTACTTC. Protein: CASSLYTTGSKNIQYF.

This clonotype has a count of ten or more. J is TRBJ2-7 and V is TRBV5-1; 7 bases are shared with TRBD1. CDR3 length: 12 amino acids. From germline, CDR1 is SGHRS and CDR2 YFSETQ. V lost 3 bases and J lost 6; bases outside the gene matches: 3. In nucleotides, the CDR3 is TGCGCCAGCAGCTCACAGGGGAGCGAGCAGTACTTC. This gives the protein CASSSQGSEQYF.

V gene TRBV20-1 combines with J gene TRBJ1-1; 7 bases are shared with TRBD1. The CDR3 runs to 15 residues. V was pared by 1 base and J by 2 bases, with 7 bases of the junction left unmatched. CDR1 is DFQATT and CDR2 is SNEGSKA in the germline V gene (reference sequence). DNA for the CDR3: TGCAGTGCTAGAGTGGAGGGGGCAAGTAACACTGAAGCTTTCTTT. This sequence encodes CSARVEGASNTEAFF.

The chain recombines TRBV7-6 with TRBJ2-7, with 8 bases that match TRBD2. Per the germline V gene, CDR1 is SGHVS and CDR2 is FNYEAQ. V shed 5 bases and J 6 bases; nucleotides not matched to a gene: 12. The CDR3 spans 15 residues. In nucleotides, the CDR3 is TGTGCCAGCAGCCCCGCCCGGCGGGGGGACGGCGAGCAGTACTTC. Amino acids: CASSPARRGDGEQYF.

This clonotype appeared many times. The CDR3 loop reads CSAPRASGSYEQFF. As DNA, the CDR3 is TGCAGTGCCCCGAGGGCTAGCGGGAGCTATGAGCAGTTCTTC. The gene calls are TRBV20-1 and TRBJ2-1, with 10 bases that match TRBD2. CDR1 and CDR2 from the germline V gene are DFQATT and SNEGSKA (reference sequence). The CDR3 has 14 amino acids. V was pared by 6 bases and J by 8 bases, with 10 bases of the junction left unmatched.

This clonotype was seen only a few times. The gene calls are TRBV6-5 and TRBJ2-2; 7 bases are a match to TRBD2. The CDR3 has 14 amino acids. V trimming: 6 bases; J trimming: 5 bases; junction bases outside the gene matches: 6. Germline V gives CDR1 MNHEY, CDR2 SVGAGI. The CDR3 region is CASRGEGGTGELFF. CDR3 bases: TGTGCCAGCAGGGGGGAGGGCGGGACCGGGGAGCTGTTTTTT.